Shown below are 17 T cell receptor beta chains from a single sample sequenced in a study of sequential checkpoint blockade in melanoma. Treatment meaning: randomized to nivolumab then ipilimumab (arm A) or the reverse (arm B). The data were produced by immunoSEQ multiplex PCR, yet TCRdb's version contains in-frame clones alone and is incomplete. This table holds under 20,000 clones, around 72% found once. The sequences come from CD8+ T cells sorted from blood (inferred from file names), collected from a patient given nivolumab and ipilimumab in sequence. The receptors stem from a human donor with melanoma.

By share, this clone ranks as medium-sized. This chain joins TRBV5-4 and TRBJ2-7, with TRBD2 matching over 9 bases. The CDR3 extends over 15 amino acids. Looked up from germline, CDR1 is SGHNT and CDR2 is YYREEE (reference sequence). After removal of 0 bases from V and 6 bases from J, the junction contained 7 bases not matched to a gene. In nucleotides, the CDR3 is TGTGCCAGCAGCTTGGCCGGACTAGCGCGGGGCGAGCAGTACTTC. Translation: CASSLAGLARGEQYF.

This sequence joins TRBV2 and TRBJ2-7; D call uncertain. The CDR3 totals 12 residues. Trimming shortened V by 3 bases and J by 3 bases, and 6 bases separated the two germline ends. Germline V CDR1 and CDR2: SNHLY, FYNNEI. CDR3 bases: TGTGCCAGCAGTGAGGAGAGCTACGAGCAGTACTTC. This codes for CASSEESYEQYF.

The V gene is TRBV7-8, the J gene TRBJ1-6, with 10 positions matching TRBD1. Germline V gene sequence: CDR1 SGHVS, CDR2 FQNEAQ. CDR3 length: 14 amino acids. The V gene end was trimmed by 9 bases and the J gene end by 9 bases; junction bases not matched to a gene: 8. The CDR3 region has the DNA TGTGCCAGTACCTTCGGGGACAGGGGTTCACCCCTCCACTTT. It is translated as CASTFGDRGSPLHF. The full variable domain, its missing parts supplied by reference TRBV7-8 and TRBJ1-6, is GAGVSQSPRYKVAKRGQDVALRCDPISGHVSLFWYQQALGQGPEFLTYFQNEAQLDKSGLPSDRFFAERPEGSVSTLKIQRTQQEDSAVYLCASTFGDRGSPLHFGNGTRLTVT.

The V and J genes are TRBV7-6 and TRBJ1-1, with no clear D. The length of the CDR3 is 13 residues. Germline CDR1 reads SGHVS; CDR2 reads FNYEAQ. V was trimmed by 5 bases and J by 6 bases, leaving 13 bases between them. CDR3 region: CASSRDILSEAFF. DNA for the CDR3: TGTGCCAGCAGCCGAGACATTTTATCTGAAGCTTTCTTT.

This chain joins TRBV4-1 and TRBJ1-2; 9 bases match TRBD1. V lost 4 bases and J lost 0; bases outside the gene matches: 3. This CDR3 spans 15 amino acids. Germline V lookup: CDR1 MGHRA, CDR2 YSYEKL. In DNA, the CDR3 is TGCGCCAGCAGCCTCCGACAGGGGGCTAACTATGGCTACACCTTC. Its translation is CASSLRQGANYGYTF.

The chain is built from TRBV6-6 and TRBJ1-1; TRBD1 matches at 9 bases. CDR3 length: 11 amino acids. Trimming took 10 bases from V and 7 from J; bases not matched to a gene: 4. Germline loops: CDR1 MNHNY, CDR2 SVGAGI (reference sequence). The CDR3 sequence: CATGQGYEAFF. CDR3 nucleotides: TGTGCCACAGGACAGGGGTATGAAGCTTTCTTT.

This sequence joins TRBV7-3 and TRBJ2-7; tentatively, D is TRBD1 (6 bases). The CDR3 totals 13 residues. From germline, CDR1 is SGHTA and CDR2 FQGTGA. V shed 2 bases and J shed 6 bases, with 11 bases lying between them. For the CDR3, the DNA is TGTGCCAGCAGCTTATTCTCAGGGGCCGAGCAGTACTTC. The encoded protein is CASSLFSGAEQYF.

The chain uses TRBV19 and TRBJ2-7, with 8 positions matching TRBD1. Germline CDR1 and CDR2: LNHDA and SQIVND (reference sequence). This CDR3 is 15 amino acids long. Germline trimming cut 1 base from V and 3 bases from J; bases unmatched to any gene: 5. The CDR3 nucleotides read TGTGCCAGTAGTATAGGGGACAGGCTAATCTACGAGCAGTACTTC. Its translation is CASSIGDRLIYEQYF.

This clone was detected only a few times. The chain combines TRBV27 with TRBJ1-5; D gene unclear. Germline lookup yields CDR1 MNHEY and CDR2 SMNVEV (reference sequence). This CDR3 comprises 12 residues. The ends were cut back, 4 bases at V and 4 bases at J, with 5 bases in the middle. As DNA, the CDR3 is TGTGCCAGCAGTTCCCAAAATCAGCCCCAGCATTTT. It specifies CASSSQNQPQHF.

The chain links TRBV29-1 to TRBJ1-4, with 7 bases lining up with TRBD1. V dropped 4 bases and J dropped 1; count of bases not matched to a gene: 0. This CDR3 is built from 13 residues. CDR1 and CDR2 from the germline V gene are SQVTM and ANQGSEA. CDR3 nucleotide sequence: TGCAGCGTTGCAGGGGGAACTAATGAAAAACTGTTTTTT. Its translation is CSVAGGTNEKLFF. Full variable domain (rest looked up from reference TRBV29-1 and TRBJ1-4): SAVISQKPSRDICQRGTSLTIQCQVDSQVTMMFWYRQQPGQSLTLIATANQGSEATYESGFVIDKFPISRPNLTFSTLTVSNMSPEDSSIYLCSVAGGTNEKLFFGSGTQLSVL.

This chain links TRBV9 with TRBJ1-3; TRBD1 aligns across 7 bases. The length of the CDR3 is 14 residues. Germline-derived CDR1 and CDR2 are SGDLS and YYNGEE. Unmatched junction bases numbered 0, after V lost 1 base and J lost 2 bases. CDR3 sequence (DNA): TGTGCCAGCAGCGTAACAGGGGCTGGAAACACCATATATTTT. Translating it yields CASSVTGAGNTIYF.

CDR3 region: CASSFRQGLNTEAFF. Written as DNA, the CDR3 is TGTGCCAGCAGCTTCAGGCAGGGTTTGAACACTGAAGCTTTCTTT. The genes are TRBV7-8 and TRBJ1-1, with D possibly matching TRBD1 (5 bases). Deletions cut 3 bases from V and 0 bases from J, with 11 bases between. The CDR3 runs 15 residues. CDR1 and CDR2 from the germline V gene are SGHVS and FQNEAQ. The full variable domain, rest sourced from reference TRBV7-8 and TRBJ1-1, is GAGVSQSPRYKVAKRGQDVALRCDPISGHVSLFWYQQALGQGPEFLTYFQNEAQLDKSGLPSDRFFAERPEGSVSTLKIQRTQQEDSAVYLCASSFRQGLNTEAFFGQGTRLTVV.

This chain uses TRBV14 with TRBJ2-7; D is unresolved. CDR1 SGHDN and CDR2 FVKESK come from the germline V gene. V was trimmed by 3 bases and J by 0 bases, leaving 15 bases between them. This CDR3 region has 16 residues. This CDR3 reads CASSHISKPFSYEQYF. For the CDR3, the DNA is TGTGCCAGCAGCCATATAAGCAAACCCTTCTCCTACGAGCAGTACTTC.

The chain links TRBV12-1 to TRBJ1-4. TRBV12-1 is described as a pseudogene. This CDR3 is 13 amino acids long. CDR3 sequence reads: CASSCGSREKLFF. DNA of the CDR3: TGTGCCAGCAGCTGCGGGTCGAGGGAAAAACTGTTTTTT.

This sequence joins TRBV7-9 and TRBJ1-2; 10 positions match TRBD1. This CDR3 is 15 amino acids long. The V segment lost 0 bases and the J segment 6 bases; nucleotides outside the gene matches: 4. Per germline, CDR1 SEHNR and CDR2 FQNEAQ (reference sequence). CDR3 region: CASSLALGTGDGYTF. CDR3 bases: TGTGCCAGCAGCTTAGCCTTAGGGACAGGGGATGGCTACACCTTC.

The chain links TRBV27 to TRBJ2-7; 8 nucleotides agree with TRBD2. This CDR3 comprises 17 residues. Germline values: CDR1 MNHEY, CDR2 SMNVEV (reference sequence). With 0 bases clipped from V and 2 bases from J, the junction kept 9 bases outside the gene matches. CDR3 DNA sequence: TGTGCCAGCAGTTTATCCCAACAGCGGGAGAGGACCTACGAGCAGTACTTC. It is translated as CASSLSQQRERTYEQYF.

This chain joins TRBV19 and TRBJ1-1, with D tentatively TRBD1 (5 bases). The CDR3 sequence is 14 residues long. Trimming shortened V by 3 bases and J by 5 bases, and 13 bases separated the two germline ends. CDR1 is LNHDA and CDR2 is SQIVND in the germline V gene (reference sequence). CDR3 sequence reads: CASSIAMGGTEAFF. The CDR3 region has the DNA TGTGCCAGTAGTATCGCTATGGGGGGGACTGAAGCTTTCTTT.